Each of the 24 T cell receptor beta chains below was sequenced from the same sample in a study of PD-1 blockade in mismatch repair-deficient tumors. The method was immunoSEQ multiplex PCR; TCRdb's version includes in-frame clones alone and lacks a portion of them. The table shows more than 15,000 clones, with 80% to 85% occurring only once. This specimen was PBMCs, taken 4 weeks after starting pembrolizumab. Receptors originate from an adult with mismatch repair-deficient cancer.

J is TRBJ1-2 and V is TRBV10-1; D ambiguous. The CDR3 is 13 residues long. Germline V lookup: CDR1 WNHNN, CDR2 SYGVQD (reference sequence). V was trimmed by 10 bases and J by 4 bases, leaving 16 bases between them. The CDR3 loop is CAISTSLFYGYTF. The CDR3 DNA is TGCGCCATCTCAACGTCACTGTTCTATGGCTACACCTTC.

The rearrangement uses TRBV19 and TRBJ2-1; D may be TRBD1 (5 bases). The CDR3 is made up of 16 amino acids. V shed 5 bases and J shed 6 bases, with 20 bases lying between them. Germline CDR1 is LNHDA and CDR2 is SQIVND (reference sequence). This CDR3 is CASSGRVPGMVNEQFF. In DNA, the CDR3 is TGTGCCAGTAGTGGCAGGGTTCCTGGGATGGTCAATGAGCAGTTCTTC. The variable domain in full, with the rest retrieved from reference TRBV19 and TRBJ2-1, is DGGITQSPKYLFRKEGQNVTLSCEQNLNHDAMYWYRQDPGQGLRLIYYSQIVNDFQKGDIAEGYSVSREKKESFPLTVTSAQKNPTAFYLCASSGRVPGMVNEQFFGPGTRLTVL.

This clone came up once. The rearrangement uses TRBV30 and TRBJ2-1; TRBD2 matches at 7 bases. J was trimmed by 10 bases and V by 0 bases; bases with no gene match: 12. Germline V gene lookup returns CDR1 GTSNPN and CDR2 SVGIG (reference sequence). This CDR3 is 15 amino acids long. In nucleotides, the CDR3 is TGTGCCTGGAGTGTATCCCCTAGCGGACCGGGCGAGCAGTTCTTC. Encoded protein: CAWSVSPSGPGEQFF. Filled out from reference TRBV30 and TRBJ2-1, the complete variable domain reads SQTIHQWPATLVQPVGSPLSLECTVEGTSNPNLYWYRQAAGRGLQLLFYSVGIGQISSEVPQNLSASRPQDRQFILSSKKLLLSDSGFYLCAWSVSPSGPGEQFFGPGTRLTVL.

V usage is TRBV19 and J usage is TRBJ2-1, with TRBD2 matching 8 bases. The V gene's germline CDR1 is LNHDA and CDR2 SQIVND (reference sequence). This CDR3 spans 16 amino acids. Unmatched junction bases numbered 7, after V lost 4 bases and J lost 2 bases. CDR3 DNA: TGTGCCAGTAGTAGAGCCGGGACTAGTGCCTACAATGAGCAGTTCTTC. Its translation: CASSRAGTSAYNEQFF.

The CDR3: CASSQSGGYGYTF. CDR3 DNA sequence: TGTGCCAGCAGCCAATCCGGGGGCTATGGCTACACCTTC. The chain joins TRBV4-2 to TRBJ1-2; tentative D call: TRBD1 (5 bases). The CDR3 has 13 residues. Trimming removed 2 bases at V and 4 bases at J, with 8 bases between. Germline V gives CDR1 LGHNA, CDR2 YNFKEQ.

This rearrangement joins TRBV10-3 to TRBJ2-2; 16 nucleotides line up with TRBD2. CDR3 size: 19 residues. Germline values: CDR1 ENHRY, CDR2 SYGVKD. V was pared by 3 bases and J by 5 bases, with 9 bases of the junction left unmatched. CDR3 protein: CAISEPGLAGGPRTGELFF. The CDR3 DNA reads as TGTGCCATCAGTGAACCGGGACTAGCGGGAGGGCCGCGAACCGGGGAGCTGTTTTTT.

This clone has a single count. This chain joins TRBV28 and TRBJ1-2; D remains unclear. Per the germline V gene, CDR1 is MDHEN and CDR2 is SYDVKM. The CDR3 is 12 residues long. V was trimmed by 5 bases and J by 4 bases, leaving 8 bases between them. The CDR3 DNA follows: TGTGCCAGCAGTCTCTCGGGCTATGGCTACACCTTC. Translation gives CASSLSGYGYTF.

The rearrangement links TRBV11-1 to TRBJ2-7; TRBD1 matches at 7 bases. The CDR3 loop spans 14 amino acids. V trimming: 2 bases; J trimming: 3 bases; junction bases outside the gene matches: 4. Germline-derived CDR1 and CDR2 are SGHAT and FQDESV (reference sequence). CDR3 protein: CASSLLGGGYEQYF. As DNA, the CDR3 is TGTGCCAGCAGCTTATTAGGGGGCGGCTACGAGCAGTACTTC.

This rearrangement joins TRBV10-3 to TRBJ1-1; D not resolved. Trimming stripped 4 bases from V and 1 base from J, with 4 bases between. This CDR3 is 12 amino acids long. CDR1 is ENHRY, CDR2 SYGVKD, per germline. CDR3 protein: CAISVGNTEAFF. CDR3 nucleotide sequence: TGTGCCATCAGTGTCGGGAACACTGAAGCTTTCTTT.

The chain joins TRBV18 to TRBJ2-5, with D possibly matching TRBD2 (6 bases). V lost 1 base, J lost 9 bases, and 6 bases lay in between. Germline CDR1 KGHSH, CDR2 LQKENI. The CDR3 spans 11 residues. The CDR3 loop reads CASSPQRAQYF. CDR3 bases: TGTGCCAGCTCACCACAGCGGGCCCAGTACTTC.

V gene TRBV18 combines with J gene TRBJ1-1; D is undetermined. The CDR3 sequence is 15 residues long. V lost 3 bases and J 0 bases, leaving 11 bases between the germline ends. Germline CDR1 reads KGHSH; CDR2 reads LQKENI. CDR3 residues: CASSPGVLLNTEAFF. The CDR3 DNA is TGTGCCAGCTCACCCGGGGTCTTGTTGAACACTGAAGCTTTCTTT.

The V gene is TRBV28, the J gene TRBJ1-2, with TRBD1 matching 9 bases. Germline values: CDR1 MDHEN, CDR2 SYDVKM. The CDR3 has 13 residues. V lost 6 bases to trimming and J lost 13 bases; unmatched junction nucleotides: 12. CDR3 in DNA: TGTGCCAGCAGATACCCGGGACAGGGAAAGGGCACCTTC. This codes for CASRYPGQGKGTF.

The J gene is TRBJ2-2, the V gene TRBV5-1, with 9 bases fitting TRBD1. Germline loops: CDR1 SGHRS, CDR2 YFSETQ. The CDR3 runs to 16 residues. With V trimmed by 5 bases and J by 5 bases, 10 bases remained unmatched. The CDR3 sequence is CASSFTGGQRTGELFF. The CDR3 DNA sequence: TGCGCCAGCAGTTTTACAGGGGGCCAGAGGACCGGGGAGCTGTTTTTT.

This chain uses TRBV7-9 with TRBJ2-7, with a tentative D call TRBD2 (6 bases). Germline V gene data show CDR1 as SEHNR and CDR2 as FQNEAQ (reference sequence). V was shortened by 5 bases and J by 5 bases, with 19 bases between the two germline ends. The CDR3 totals 15 residues. CDR3 protein: CASSTPDGGQNEQYF. As DNA, the CDR3 is TGTGCCAGCAGCACCCCGGACGGGGGTCAGAACGAGCAGTACTTC.

This chain uses TRBV6-5 with TRBJ2-7; possible D gene TRBD1, 5 bases. Germline CDR1 is MNHEY and CDR2 is SVGAGI. This CDR3 has 11 residues. Trimming took 6 bases from V and 7 from J, leaving 10 bases between them. CDR3 region: CASRSSGEQYF. Here the CDR3 DNA reads TGTGCCAGCAGGAGTTCAGGGGAGCAGTACTTC.

The gene calls are TRBV19 and TRBJ1-4; D unclear. Between the trimmed V and J ends, which lost 9 bases and 6 bases, there was a span of 17 bases. The germline gives CDR1 LNHDA, CDR2 SQIVND (reference sequence). The CDR3 length is 14 residues. The CDR3 DNA reads TGTGCCAGCTCTCCCGGGTTATTAGATGAAAAACTGTTTTTT. Its translation: CASSPGLLDEKLFF.

The rearrangement links TRBV10-1 to TRBJ2-3; D is unresolved. Germline CDR1 reads WNHNN; CDR2 reads SYGVQD (reference sequence). This CDR3 is built from 14 residues. Trimming left V 8 bases short and J 2 bases short, with 14 bases between. As DNA, the CDR3 is TGCGCCAGCCGCGACACCAGATACACAGATACGCAGTATTTT. As protein: CASRDTRYTDTQYF.

V usage is TRBV5-1 and J usage is TRBJ1-6, with D perhaps matching TRBD1 (6 bases). The V end lost 0 bases, the J end lost 2 bases, and 12 bases lay between the germline ends. Germline CDR1 and CDR2: SGHRS and YFSETQ. The CDR3 is 17 amino acids. The CDR3 spells CASSLGHRDTYNSPLHF. Written as DNA, the CDR3 is TGCGCCAGCAGCTTGGGCCACAGGGATACCTATAATTCACCCCTCCACTTT.

This chain uses TRBV27 with TRBJ2-5; D is unclear. The germline V and J ends were trimmed by 5 bases and 5 bases, with 12 bases remaining between them. CDR3 length equals 13 residues. Germline values: CDR1 MNHEY, CDR2 SMNVEV (reference sequence). The CDR3 spells CASSTTTRETQYF. The CDR3 nucleotides read TGTGCCAGCAGTACTACCACCCGCGAGACCCAGTACTTC.

For the CDR3, the DNA is TGTGCCAGCAGTCCAGAACGACTAGCGGGAGGATGGAACACCGGGGAGCTGTTTTTT. Translating it yields CASSPERLAGGWNTGELFF. The chain has TRBV6-4 and TRBJ2-2; TRBD2 agrees at 13 bases. CDR3 size: 19 residues. The germline gives CDR1 MRHNA, CDR2 SNTAGT. The J segment lost 1 base and the V segment lost 5 bases, leaving 10 bases of the junction unmatched.

The CDR3 DNA is TGTGCCAGCATCGGACTTTTGAACACCGGGGAGCTGTTTTTT. Protein: CASIGLLNTGELFF. The chain joins TRBV28 to TRBJ2-2; maybe TRBD2 (5 bases). The CDR3 sequence is 14 residues long. Germline V gene lookup returns CDR1 MDHEN and CDR2 SYDVKM. Trimming removed 7 bases from V and 1 base from J, with 10 bases in between.

The table lists this clone with a few counts. The J gene is TRBJ2-7, the V gene TRBV27, with 9 bases matching TRBD2. The CDR3 runs 16 residues. Trimming took 5 bases from V and 3 from J; bases not matched to a gene: 11. CDR1 is MNHEY and CDR2 is SMNVEV in the germline V gene (reference sequence). The CDR3 protein is CASSPQGGRALYEQYF. Here the CDR3 DNA reads TGTGCCAGCAGTCCTCAGGGCGGGAGGGCCCTCTACGAGCAGTACTTC.

The V and J genes are TRBV6-1 and TRBJ1-2, with TRBD1 identical over 7 bases. Germline V gene sequence: CDR1 MNHNS, CDR2 SASEGT. Losses at the gene ends were 7 bases for V and 3 bases for J; bases not matched to a gene: 11. This CDR3 has 15 amino acids. The CDR3 DNA is TGTGCCAGCACTTTAGGGGCGCAGGGGGACTATGGCTACACCTTC. Its protein is CASTLGAQGDYGYTF.

This CDR3 reads CASSSPAGREAQPQHF. The CDR3 nucleotides are TGTGCCAGCAGTTCGCCCGCGGGCAGGGAGGCTCAGCCCCAGCATTTT. This rearrangement joins TRBV28 to TRBJ1-5, with D possibly matching TRBD1 (5 bases). Germline V gene data show CDR1 as MDHEN and CDR2 as SYDVKM. CDR3 size: 16 residues. V was trimmed by 4 bases and J by 6 bases, leaving 19 bases between them.